Below are 19 T cell receptor beta chains sequenced from a single sample in a study of shared clonotypes between healthy human individuals. The assay was immunoSEQ multiplex PCR, and TCRdb's table has in-frame clones only and misses some. The sample records 2,100,000 or so clones, approximately 96% being singletons. Sequencing was done on a sample of naive CD4+ T cells sorted from blood. This sample's subset: CD45RA+ positively selected. The receptors come from a man between 18 and 35 years old in good health.

This clone was recorded only once. Distinct nucleotide sequences in the sample also encode this CDR3. The V and J genes are TRBV6-5 and TRBJ2-3; no reliable D call. Germline loops: CDR1 MNHEY, CDR2 SVGAGI. The CDR3 covers 12 residues. Trimming stripped 8 bases from V and 2 bases from J, with 8 bases between. CDR3 region: CASRAPTDTQYF. CDR3 in DNA: TGTGCCAGCCGGGCCCCCACAGATACGCAGTATTTT.

This clone was counted only a few times. V and J are TRBV5-4 and TRBJ2-7, with D tentatively TRBD1 (6 bases). Trimming removed 0 bases at V and 4 bases at J, with 8 bases between. This CDR3 is 13 amino acids long. Germline loops: CDR1 SGHNT, CDR2 YYREEE (reference sequence). CDR3 nucleotide sequence: TGTGCCAGCAGCTTGGTGGACAGATACGAGCAGTACTTC. Protein: CASSLVDRYEQYF.

The chain carries TRBV28 and TRBJ1-4; 9 bases agree with TRBD1. J gave up 5 bases and V 5 bases, and 6 bases lay outside the gene matches. CDR3 length equals 15 residues. CDR1 is MDHEN and CDR2 is SYDVKM in the germline V gene. In DNA, the CDR3 is TGTGCCAGCAGTGTGGTGGGGACAGGGAATGAAAAACTGTTTTTT. This encodes CASSVVGTGNEKLFF.

The table lists this clone with a count of one. This sequence joins TRBV5-1 and TRBJ2-2; the D is unclear. CDR3 length: 15 amino acids. Germline assignment: CDR1 SGHRS and CDR2 YFSETQ. Between the trimmed V and J ends, which lost 4 bases and 4 bases, there was a span of 14 bases. CDR3 DNA: TGCGCCAGCAGCCCAGGTTCGCTAATCACCGGGGAGCTGTTTTTT. Amino acid sequence: CASSPGSLITGELFF. Together with reference TRBV5-1 and TRBJ2-2, the CDR3 gives the full variable domain: KAGVTQTPRYLIKTRGQQVTLSCSPISGHRSVSWYQQTPGQGLQFLFEYFSETQRNKGNFPGRFSGRQFSNSRSEMNVSTLELGDSALYLCASSPGSLITGELFFGEGSRLTVL.

The V gene is TRBV11-2, the J gene TRBJ2-3; the D is unclear. V lost 5 bases, J lost 5 bases, and 5 bases lay in between. Germline V lookup: CDR1 SGHAT, CDR2 FQNNGV. The CDR3 loop spans 11 amino acids. CDR3 DNA sequence: TGTGCCAGCAGCGTTAAAGATACGCAGTATTTT. It codes for CASSVKDTQYF.

The chain recombines TRBV28 with TRBJ2-3; 10 nucleotides line up with TRBD2. The CDR3 has 16 amino acids. In germline, CDR1 is MDHEN, CDR2 SYDVKM. Losses at the gene ends were 4 bases for V and 0 bases for J; bases not matched to a gene: 4. The DNA for the CDR3 is TGTGCCAGCAGTTCCCTAGCGGGGGTAAGCACAGATACGCAGTATTTT. Encoded protein: CASSSLAGVSTDTQYF.

The rearrangement links TRBV5-1 to TRBJ2-2; the D gene is possibly TRBD2 (6 bases). Trimming shortened V by 0 bases and J by 4 bases, and 16 bases separated the two germline ends. The CDR3 covers 17 residues. Looked up from germline, CDR1 is SGHRS and CDR2 is YFSETQ. The CDR3 sequence: CASSLVGLTRFTGELFF. The CDR3, as DNA: TGCGCCAGCAGCTTGGTGGGCCTGACTAGGTTCACCGGGGAGCTGTTTTTT.

The rearrangement links TRBV19 to TRBJ2-2; D remains ambiguous. Trimming removed 4 bases from V and 4 bases from J, with 10 bases in between. The CDR3 length is 14 residues. In germline, CDR1 is LNHDA, CDR2 SQIVND (reference sequence). CDR3 amino acids: CASSTPTITGELFF. CDR3 DNA: TGTGCCAGTAGTACCCCCACTATCACCGGGGAGCTGTTTTTT.

The chain is built from TRBV25-1 and TRBJ2-5; D is possibly TRBD2 (6 bases). The V gene's germline CDR1 is MGHDK and CDR2 SYGVNS. V lost 0 bases and J 5 bases, leaving 7 bases between the germline ends. The CDR3 totals 13 residues. The CDR3 DNA reads TGTGCCAGCAGTGAATACGGAGGGGAGACCCAGTACTTC. Its protein is CASSEYGGETQYF. The full variable domain, completed using reference TRBV25-1 and TRBJ2-5, is EADIYQTPRYLVIGTGKKITLECSQTMGHDKMYWYQQDPGMELHLIHYSYGVNSTEKGDLSSESTVSRIRTEHFPLTLESARPSHTSQYLCASSEYGGETQYFGPGTRLLVL.

The CDR3 sequence is CAWSMDRNTEAFF. CDR3 in DNA: TGTGCCTGGTCGATGGACCGCAACACTGAAGCTTTCTTT. This chain connects TRBV30 to TRBJ1-1; D is unclear. Germline CDR1 reads GTSNPN; CDR2 reads SVGIG (reference sequence). There are 13 residues in the CDR3. With 5 bases removed from V and 2 bases from J, the gap between germline ends came to 12 bases. Full variable domain (rest looked up from reference TRBV30 and TRBJ1-1): SQTIHQWPATLVQPVGSPLSLECTVEGTSNPNLYWYRQAAGRGLQLLFYSVGIGQISSEVPQNLSASRPQDRQFILSSKKLLLSDSGFYLCAWSMDRNTEAFFGQGTRLTVV.

CDR3 sequence (DNA): TGTGCCAGCAGCCTCATAGGGGGACTGATAGGCGAGCAGTACTTC. Protein: CASSLIGGLIGEQYF. This rearrangement joins TRBV27 to TRBJ2-7; the D gene could be TRBD1 or TRBD2 (6 bases each). The CDR3 contains 15 residues. Germline CDR1 MNHEY, CDR2 SMNVEV (reference sequence). The V gene lost 6 bases and the J gene lost 6 bases, with 21 bases spanning the gap.

The chain joins TRBV5-1 to TRBJ1-2; no clear D. CDR1 and CDR2 (germline): SGHRS, YFSETQ. Deletions cut 0 bases from V and 3 bases from J, with 6 bases between. This CDR3 is 13 amino acids long. The CDR3 spells CASSLGADYGYTF. CDR3 in DNA: TGCGCCAGCAGCTTGGGGGCAGACTATGGCTACACCTTC.

The CDR3: CASSWTIDRDGNTIYF. In DNA, the CDR3 is TGTGCCAGCAGCTGGACTATAGACAGGGATGGAAACACCATATATTTT. The chain carries TRBV5-5 and TRBJ1-3; 7 bases map to TRBD1. The germline gives CDR1 SGHKS, CDR2 YYEKEE (reference sequence). The CDR3 runs 16 residues. V shed 3 bases and J 3 bases; nucleotides not matched to a gene: 9.

The V call is TRBV11-3, the J call TRBJ2-3, with D perhaps given as TRBD1 or TRBD2 (5 bases each). V was trimmed by 8 bases and J by 1 base, leaving 10 bases between them. The CDR3 extends over 13 amino acids. Germline CDR1 reads SGHNT; CDR2 reads YENEEA. Here the CDR3 reads CASGAGGTDTQYF. In DNA form, the CDR3 reads TGTGCCAGCGGGGCCGGGGGCACAGATACGCAGTATTTT. Based on the CDR3 plus reference TRBV11-3 and TRBJ2-3, the full variable domain is EAGVVQSPRYKIIEKKQPVAFWCNPISGHNTLYWYLQNLGQGPELLIRYENEEAVDDSQLPKDRFSAERLKGVDSTLKIQPAELGDSAVYLCASGAGGTDTQYFGPGTRLTVL.

The rearrangement links TRBV6-5 to TRBJ2-3; D gene ambiguous. Trimming shortened V by 7 bases and J by 0 bases, and 8 bases separated the two germline ends. CDR3 length: 13 residues. Germline lookup yields CDR1 MNHEY and CDR2 SVGAGI. The CDR3 nucleotides read TGTGCCAGCATAGGGTTGAGCACAGATACGCAGTATTTT. Translated, it gives CASIGLSTDTQYF.

The chain links TRBV6-1 to TRBJ1-2, with 10 bases aligning to TRBD1. Looked up from germline, CDR1 is MNHNS and CDR2 is SASEGT. J lost 8 bases, V lost 1 base, and 4 bases had no gene match. The CDR3 consists of 14 residues. The CDR3 region is CASSEGQGALGYTF. CDR3 in DNA: TGTGCCAGCAGTGAAGGACAGGGGGCTTTAGGCTACACCTTC.

The chain's CDR3 is CATSRNSNQPQHF. The DNA for the CDR3 is TGTGCCACCTCCCGTAATAGCAATCAGCCCCAGCATTTT. This chain links TRBV6-6 with TRBJ1-5; D call uncertain. CDR3 size: 13 residues. CDR1 and CDR2 (germline): MNHNY, SVGAGI (reference sequence). Trimming shortened V by 10 bases and J by 0 bases, and 10 bases separated the two germline ends.

CDR3 protein: CATGGQTSSYEQYF. The CDR3 DNA is TGTGCCACCGGGGGACAGACCTCCTCCTACGAGCAGTACTTC. The rearrangement joins TRBV5-4 to TRBJ2-7; perhaps TRBD1 as D (7 bases). The CDR3 loop spans 14 amino acids. Germline assignment: CDR1 SGHNT and CDR2 YYREEE (reference sequence). The V end was cut by 9 bases, the J end by 0 bases, with 16 bases between.

This chain uses TRBV5-4 with TRBJ2-5, with TRBD1 matching over 9 bases. This CDR3 is built from 14 residues. The germline CDR1 and CDR2 sequences are SGHNT and YYREEE (reference sequence). V trimming: 4 bases; J trimming: 5 bases; junction bases outside the gene matches: 6. CDR3 nucleotide sequence: TGTGCCAGCAGCATGGAGACAGGGGGGGAGACCCAGTACTTC. Translated, it gives CASSMETGGETQYF.